The next 21 T cell receptor beta chains were all read from a single sample in a study of CD8+ T cells in alopecia areata. The sequencing template was cDNA reverse transcribed from extracted RNA. Profiling relied on immunoSEQ multiplex PCR, and the TCRdb table lists in-frame clones only, not all of them. The data show around 130,000 clones, around 60% seen once. The specimen comprised CD4+ T cells sorted from blood, sampled at week 0. These receptors came from a human donor with alopecia areata.

The chain combines TRBV10-3 with TRBJ2-7, with a tentative D call TRBD1 (5 bases). Germline V gives CDR1 ENHRY, CDR2 SYGVKD. This CDR3 is built from 13 residues. The germline V and J ends were trimmed by 4 bases and 1 base, with 8 bases remaining between them. CDR3 DNA: TGTGCCATCAGTGGTCAGGGATCCTACGAGCAGTACTTC. This translates into CAISGQGSYEQYF.

The J gene is TRBJ1-2, the V gene TRBV2; the D gene is possibly TRBD1 (5 bases). Germline CDR1 reads SNHLY; CDR2 reads FYNNEI. The CDR3 loop spans 14 amino acids. Trimming took off 8 bases at V and 6 bases at J, with 19 bases between the two ends. DNA of the CDR3: TGTGCCAGCCCTAAAAGGCCCCGGGACCATGGCTACACCTTC. Its protein product is CASPKRPRDHGYTF.

Concerning this clone: A read error is possible here, since a much larger clone lies one base away. V gene TRBV14 combines with J gene TRBJ2-3, with D hard to call. V lost 6 bases, J lost 2 bases, and 3 bases lay in between. This CDR3 has 11 residues. Germline CDR1 is SGHDN and CDR2 is FVKESK. CDR3 amino acids: CASSHTDTQYF. CDR3 nucleotides: TGTGCCAGCAGTCACACAGATACGCAGTATTTT.

This clone is hyperexpanded (1% or more). The chain is built from TRBV2 and TRBJ2-7, with D possibly being TRBD1 (6 bases). The CDR3 has 15 residues. Trimming left V 4 bases short and J 0 bases short, with 13 bases between. CDR1 SNHLY and CDR2 FYNNEI come from the germline V gene. The CDR3 sequence: CASSAQGSGSYEQYF. The DNA for the CDR3 is TGTGCCAGCAGTGCTCAGGGGTCGGGCTCCTACGAGCAGTACTTC.

This clone was recorded many times. The V call is TRBV12-5, the J call TRBJ2-1, with 7 bases matching TRBD2. V lost 5 bases to trimming and J lost 8 bases; unmatched junction nucleotides: 12. The CDR3 runs 15 residues. Germline assignment: CDR1 LGHNT and CDR2 FRNRAP. The CDR3 nucleotides read TGTGCTAGTGGTGCCTCCCGCGGGAGAAACTATGAGCAGTTCTTC. This sequence encodes CASGASRGRNYEQFF.

V is TRBV6-5 and J is TRBJ1-1; D is possibly TRBD1 (5 bases). The CDR3 runs to 15 residues. V dropped 0 bases and J dropped 7 bases, with 15 bases sitting between them. Germline-derived CDR1 and CDR2 are MNHEY and SVGAGI. The CDR3 DNA reads TGTGCCAGCAGTTACTCGATGGGGGAGATCGGTGAAGCTTTCTTT. Its translation: CASSYSMGEIGEAFF.

This clone was counted only a few times. This chain connects TRBV7-2 to TRBJ2-3, with 11 bases fitting TRBD2. Trimming cost V 5 bases and J 0 bases; bases outside gene matches: 10. CDR3 length: 18 residues. Germline-derived CDR1 and CDR2 are SGHTA and FQGNSA. CDR3 sequence: CASSPGTSGRSSTDTQYF. CDR3 bases: TGTGCCAGCAGCCCCGGGACTAGCGGCAGATCTAGCACAGATACGCAGTATTTT.

This clone showed up just a few times. The chain employs TRBV5-4 and TRBJ2-2, with D perhaps TRBD1 or TRBD2 (5 bases each). CDR1 and CDR2 (germline): SGHNT, YYREEE (reference sequence). This CDR3 region has 15 residues. V lost 0 bases and J lost 6, with 12 bases in between. CDR3 nucleotides: TGTGCCAGCAGCTTGGTGGGGGTAGTTGCCGGGGAGCTGTTTTTT. It is translated as CASSLVGVVAGELFF.

This chain links TRBV11-2 with TRBJ1-4; 10 nucleotides line up with TRBD1. The germline V gene encodes CDR1 SGHAT and CDR2 FQNNGV. V trimming: 5 bases; J trimming: 10 bases; junction bases outside the gene matches: 7. The CDR3 length is 14 residues. The CDR3 is CASSTGTGDGKLFF. The CDR3 DNA reads as TGTGCCAGCAGCACCGGGACAGGGGATGGAAAACTGTTTTTT.

This clone was found a few times. The rearrangement links TRBV5-5 to TRBJ2-1; D is possibly TRBD1 (5 bases). Trimming took off 2 bases at V and 12 bases at J, with 12 bases between the two ends. Germline CDR1 SGHKS, CDR2 YYEKEE (reference sequence). The length of the CDR3 is 12 residues. The CDR3 nucleotides are TGTGCCAGCAGCTTATGGATAGGGGCGCAGTTCTTC. Translating gives CASSLWIGAQFF.

CDR3 sequence (DNA): TGTGCCAGCAGCGTGCGGGGGCCGAACTACGAGCAGTACTTC. Translating it yields CASSVRGPNYEQYF. The V and J genes are TRBV5-4 and TRBJ2-7; TRBD2 might be the D (7 bases). This CDR3 comprises 14 residues. Per the germline V gene, CDR1 is SGHNT and CDR2 is YYREEE (reference sequence). V lost 4 bases and J 3 bases, leaving 14 bases between the germline ends.

Here the CDR3 DNA reads TGTGCCAGCAGCTTATTCGGAGAGACCCAGTACTTC. This encodes CASSLFGETQYF. The chain uses TRBV7-9 and TRBJ2-5; D call uncertain. Trimming pared 2 bases from V and 4 bases from J, leaving 5 bases between. The CDR3 extends over 12 amino acids. Germline V lookup: CDR1 SEHNR, CDR2 FQNEAQ (reference sequence). Supplemented by reference TRBV7-9 and TRBJ2-5, the full variable domain reads DTGVSQNPRHKITKRGQNVTFRCDPISEHNRLYWYRQTLGQGPEFLTYFQNEAQLEKSRLLSDRFSAERPKGSFSTLEIQRTEQGDSAMYLCASSLFGETQYFGPGTRLLVL.

The chain combines TRBV7-9 with TRBJ1-2; no definite D call. Trimming left V 1 base short and J 6 bases short, with 12 bases between. This CDR3 has 14 residues. Germline V CDR1 and CDR2: SEHNR, FQNEAQ (reference sequence). CDR3 protein: CASSLDFAGNGYTF. CDR3 nucleotide sequence: TGTGCCAGCAGCTTAGATTTTGCCGGCAATGGCTACACCTTC.

Notes on this clone: One end of the junction fails to match germline, which may point to a read error. The sample carries other DNA sequences with the same CDR3. The chain couples TRBV7-2 to TRBJ2-1; 11 bases agree with TRBD2. Per the germline V gene, CDR1 is SGHTA and CDR2 is FQGNSA. This CDR3 comprises 15 residues. The CDR3 spells CASSSTGLADNEQFF. In DNA form, the CDR3 reads TGTGCTAGCAGCTCGACGGGACTAGCGGACAATGAGCAGTTCTTC. The full variable domain, its missing parts supplied by reference TRBV7-2 and TRBJ2-1, is GAGVSQSPSNKVTEKGKDVELRCDPISGHTALYWYRQSLGQGLEFLIYFQGNSAPDKSGLPSDRFSAERTGGSVSTLTIQRTQQEDSAVYLCASSSTGLADNEQFFGPGTRLTVL.

The chain couples TRBV5-1 to TRBJ2-7; D is undetermined. The CDR3 is made up of 14 amino acids. V lost 5 bases and J lost 0, with 12 bases in between. The V gene's germline CDR1 is SGHRS and CDR2 YFSETQ. In DNA, the CDR3 is TGCGCCAGCAGTAAAAGGGAACACTCCTACGAGCAGTACTTC. Amino acid sequence: CASSKREHSYEQYF.

This chain connects TRBV7-2 to TRBJ1-5; D remains ambiguous. The V end was cut by 1 base, the J end by 7 bases, with 11 bases between. The CDR3 loop spans 14 amino acids. Germline assignment: CDR1 SGHTA and CDR2 FQGNSA. CDR3 loop: CASSLGFGPQPQHF. Here the CDR3 DNA reads TGTGCCAGCAGCTTAGGGTTTGGCCCCCAGCCCCAGCATTTT. Filled out from reference TRBV7-2 and TRBJ1-5, the complete variable domain reads GAGVSQSPSNKVTEKGKDVELRCDPISGHTALYWYRQSLGQGLEFLIYFQGNSAPDKSGLPSDRFSAERTGGSVSTLTIQRTQQEDSAVYLCASSLGFGPQPQHFGDGTRLSIL.

This clone was observed a handful of times. V usage is TRBV23-1 and J usage is TRBJ2-7; 10 nucleotides agree with TRBD1. TRBV23-1 belongs to the ORF category, with a function that is uncertain. The V and J ends lost 7 bases and 1 base, in that order; junction bases with no gene match: 7. The length of the CDR3 is 15 residues. The DNA of the CDR3 is TGCGCCAGCACCGGGGACAGGGGAGAATCCTACGAGCAGTACTTC. Its translation is CASTGDRGESYEQYF.

The chain employs TRBV4-1 and TRBJ1-6; 7 positions match TRBD1. The V segment lost 1 base and the J segment 8 bases; nucleotides outside the gene matches: 2. Looked up from germline, CDR1 is MGHRA and CDR2 is YSYEKL. CDR3 length equals 14 residues. The chain's CDR3 is CASSQAGTDSPLHF. The CDR3 coding sequence is TGCGCCAGCAGCCAAGCGGGGACAGATTCACCCCTCCACTTT.

The V call is TRBV30, the J call TRBJ1-3; unclear D gene. The CDR3 spans 13 residues. CDR1 and CDR2 from the germline V gene are GTSNPN and SVGIG (reference sequence). CDR3 DNA: TGTGGATGGGGATTAGGGTCTGGAAACACCATATATTTT. Amino acids: CGWGLGSGNTIYF.

The chain has TRBV19 and TRBJ2-1, with TRBD2 identical over 7 bases. Germline lookup yields CDR1 LNHDA and CDR2 SQIVND (reference sequence). The CDR3 is 15 residues long. The J segment lost 3 bases and the V segment lost 1 base, leaving 3 bases of the junction unmatched. In nucleotides, the CDR3 is TGTGCCAGTAGTATAGGGCCTAGCGGCTACAATGAGCAGTTCTTC. It translates to CASSIGPSGYNEQFF.

This rearrangement joins TRBV5-1 to TRBJ2-7; 7 bases match TRBD1. With V trimmed by 4 bases and J by 5 bases, 9 bases remained unmatched. From germline, CDR1 is SGHRS and CDR2 YFSETQ. The CDR3 runs 14 residues. The CDR3 sequence is CASSRRTGPDEQYF. For the CDR3, the DNA is TGCGCCAGCAGCCGACGGACAGGACCCGACGAGCAGTACTTC. The whole variable domain, remainder taken from reference TRBV5-1 and TRBJ2-7, is KAGVTQTPRYLIKTRGQQVTLSCSPISGHRSVSWYQQTPGQGLQFLFEYFSETQRNKGNFPGRFSGRQFSNSRSEMNVSTLELGDSALYLCASSRRTGPDEQYFGPGTRLTVT.